The TCR beta chain under discussion was sequenced for a study of identical twins. General study points: Insertions were reduced in abundant cord blood beta clonotypes but not in memory repertoires.

The germline V gene encodes CDR1 SQVTM and CDR2 ANQGSEA. J gave up 10 bases and V 4 bases, and 8 bases lay outside the gene matches. The CDR3 totals 13 residues. TCRdb re-analysed the 5' RACE reads in MiXCR, keeping a single row per CDR3 protein. The sample has 500,000 to 600,000 distinct CDR3 sequences, about 20% seen once. For this clonotype: Its target is unknown.

These data are also associated with another study on T cells expressing NK-cell markers.

The chain couples TRBV29-1 to TRBJ2-1; 9 nucleotides align to TRBD2. The sequence was obtained from a woman aged 18-35 years in good health. The sample consisted of CD4+ T cells sorted from blood. The CDR3 is CSVARGRAEEQFF. The CDR3 DNA follows: TGCAGCGTTGCTCGCGGGAGGGCCGAAGAGCAGTTCTTC.